The entry that follows covers one TCR beta chain sequence. This specimen belongs to a study of blood T cell repertoires in COVID-19. The assay was immunoSEQ multiplex PCR, and TCRdb's table has in-frame clones only and misses some. The sample lists roughly 80,000 clones, approximately 88% occurring once. V lost 1 base and J lost 2, with 10 bases in between. Germline CDR1 reads SGHKS; CDR2 reads YYEKEE (reference sequence). This CDR3 region has 14 residues. The V call is TRBV5-5, the J call TRBJ2-7; D unclear. Sequenced input: peripheral blood. The receptor was derived from a woman older than 75 with acute or convalescent COVID-19. The chain's CDR3 is CASSLSNLAYEQYF. DNA of the CDR3: TGTGCCAGCAGCTTGAGCAATTTGGCCTACGAGCAGTACTTC.